This TCR beta chain was obtained from a study of T cells in Graves' hyperthyroidism and ophthalmopathy. RNA transcripts gave rise to amplified TCR beta CDR3 regions. A set of HTBI primers served as the primers for a first-round RT-PCR of the TCR CDR3. From the multiplex PCR reads, TCRdb called clonotypes with MiXCR, one entry per CDR3 protein. The data contain 650,000 to 750,000 distinct CDR3 sequences, approximately 15% of them seen just once; the ten biggest clones take up about 10%. This clonotype was counted a few times. The source of the PBMCs was around 10 ml of fresh peripheral blood. The CDR3 spans 17 residues. The germline V gene has CDR1 SGHDT and CDR2 YYEEEE. V shed 4 bases and J 2 bases; nucleotides not matched to a gene: 6.

The clonotype comes from a woman aged 18-35 years with Graves' hyperthyroidism. Sequences were obtained from blood. This sequence joins TRBV5-6 and TRBJ2-2, with 12 bases lining up with TRBD2. CDR3 sequence: CASSLRTSGVNTGELFF. In nucleotides, the CDR3 is TGTGCCAGCAGCCTAAGGACTAGCGGGGTCAACACCGGGGAGCTGTTTTTT.